These 17 T cell receptor beta chains originate from one sample sequenced in a study of control samples from healthy donors and cancer patients. Measured with immunoSEQ multiplex PCR; TCRdb has only the in-frame clones, and not every one. Here the sample spans under 150,000 clones, roughly 89% being singletons. Material: blood. These TCRs come from a man aged 25-40 years in good health.

The chain recombines TRBV21-1 with TRBJ1-6; the DNA was not used to check the table's D call, TRBD1. TRBV21-1 represents a pseudogene. The CDR3 extends over 14 amino acids. Here the CDR3 DNA reads TGTGCCAGCAGGCGAACAGGGGGAACTTCACCCCTCCACTTT. It is translated as CASRRTGGTSPLHF.

The V call is TRBV11-3, the J call TRBJ2-1; 13 bases are shared with TRBD2. Germline trimming cut 4 bases from V and 8 bases from J; bases unmatched to any gene: 8. The V gene's germline CDR1 is SGHNT and CDR2 YENEEA. CDR3 size: 16 residues. The CDR3 region has the DNA TGTGCCAGCAGCTCCCGCACTAGCGGGAGGGCGGATGAGCAGTTCTTC. It translates to CASSSRTSGRADEQFF.

The chain has TRBV5-5 and TRBJ2-7, with 7 bases aligning to TRBD1. V dropped 4 bases and J dropped 2; count of bases not matched to a gene: 6. The CDR3 contains 14 residues. Germline lookup yields CDR1 SGHKS and CDR2 YYEKEE (reference sequence). The DNA for the CDR3 is TGTGCCAGCAGCCCTACGACAGGGACCTACGAGCAGTACTTC. Translation gives CASSPTTGTYEQYF.

This clone was counted once. This chain connects TRBV19 to TRBJ1-5, with D perhaps TRBD1 (6 bases). Germline CDR1 and CDR2: LNHDA and SQIVND (reference sequence). The CDR3 is made up of 11 amino acids. The ends were cut back, 11 bases at V and 6 bases at J, with 11 bases in the middle. CDR3 sequence (DNA): TGTGCCGGGGGGGCGGGTCAGCCCCAGCATTTT. Amino acid sequence: CAGGAGQPQHF. The full variable domain, its missing parts supplied by reference TRBV19 and TRBJ1-5, is DGGITQSPKYLFRKEGQNVTLSCEQNLNHDAMYWYRQDPGQGLRLIYYSQIVNDFQKGDIAEGYSVSREKKESFPLTVTSAQKNPTAFYLCAGGAGQPQHFGDGTRLSIL.

This chain joins TRBV4-1 and TRBJ2-1, with 8 bases that match TRBD2. CDR1 is MGHRA, CDR2 YSYEKL, per germline. This CDR3 is 16 amino acids long. The J segment lost 3 bases and the V segment lost 1 base, leaving 5 bases of the junction unmatched. The CDR3 nucleotides are TGCGCCAGCAGCCAAGGAAGCGGGGGACGCTACAATGAGCAGTTCTTC. Protein: CASSQGSGGRYNEQFF.

The chain carries TRBV11-1 and TRBJ1-1; 9 bases align to TRBD1. The CDR3 spans 13 residues. V gave up 10 bases and J gave up 3 bases; unmatched junction bases: 6. Germline-derived CDR1 and CDR2 are SGHAT and FQDESV (reference sequence). This CDR3 reads CATQQGAYTEAFF. The CDR3 DNA follows: TGTGCCACCCAACAGGGGGCGTACACTGAAGCTTTCTTT.

The V and J genes are TRBV10-2 and TRBJ2-5; perhaps TRBD1 as D (5 bases). The CDR3 sequence is 12 residues long. V gave up 4 bases and J gave up 2 bases, with 5 bases separating them. CDR1 and CDR2 (germline): WSHSY, SAAADI. The CDR3 reads CASSGQQETQYF. Written as DNA, the CDR3 is TGCGCCAGCAGTGGACAGCAAGAGACCCAGTACTTC.

In nucleotides, the CDR3 is TGTGCCTGGAGTGCCGGACTGACCTACGAGCAGTACTTC. Translating gives CAWSAGLTYEQYF. The chain has TRBV30 and TRBJ2-7; D is possibly TRBD2 (5 bases). V was shortened by 1 base and J by 2 bases, with 9 bases between the two germline ends. Germline lookup yields CDR1 GTSNPN and CDR2 SVGIG (reference sequence). The CDR3 runs 13 residues.

The V and J genes are TRBV5-4 and TRBJ2-5; 12 bases line up with TRBD2. Germline CDR1 reads SGHNT; CDR2 reads YYREEE (reference sequence). The J segment lost 4 bases and the V segment lost 4 bases, leaving 11 bases of the junction unmatched. This CDR3 comprises 17 residues. CDR3 residues: CASSLRLAGVNGETQYF. The CDR3, as DNA: TGTGCCAGCAGCCTAAGACTAGCGGGAGTAAATGGAGAGACCCAGTACTTC.

This clone was observed a single time. This chain connects TRBV19 to TRBJ2-1; D possibly corresponds to TRBD2 (5 bases). The V end was cut by 11 bases, the J end by 0 bases, with 8 bases between. Germline V gives CDR1 LNHDA, CDR2 SQIVND (reference sequence). There are 12 residues in the CDR3. The CDR3, as DNA: TGTGCCTCCCGGGGCTCCTACAATGAGCAGTTCTTC. It codes for CASRGSYNEQFF.

The chain couples TRBV27 to TRBJ2-1, with 12 positions matching TRBD1. The length of the CDR3 is 14 residues. Looked up from germline, CDR1 is MNHEY and CDR2 is SMNVEV (reference sequence). The ends lost 5 bases at V and 10 bases at J; junction bases unmatched: 6. The CDR3 DNA is TGTGCCAGCAGTCCCGGGACAGGGGGCTTCGAGCAGTTCTTC. Translating gives CASSPGTGGFEQFF.

The chain combines TRBV30 with TRBJ2-2; possible D gene TRBD2, 5 bases. CDR3 length equals 14 residues. Germline V CDR1 and CDR2: GTSNPN, SVGIG (reference sequence). The germline V and J ends were trimmed by 2 bases and 7 bases, with 14 bases remaining between them. The CDR3 loop is CAWSPPRVIGELFF. In DNA form, the CDR3 reads TGTGCCTGGAGTCCCCCGAGGGTCATCGGGGAGCTGTTTTTT.

The chain links TRBV6-2 or TRBV6-3 to TRBJ2-7, with TRBD2 identical over 13 bases. CDR3 length: 18 amino acids. The germline V gene has CDR1 MNHEY and CDR2 SVGEGT. Trimming removed 4 bases from V and 3 bases from J; junction bases left unmatched: 12. The CDR3 region has the DNA TGTGCCAGCAGTTTCCGGACTAGCGGGGGCAAAACTTACTACGAGCAGTACTTC. It is translated as CASSFRTSGGKTYYEQYF.

This clone was seen just once. V and J are TRBV3-1 (or the pseudogene TRBV3-2) and TRBJ2-3, with 14 bases fitting TRBD2. The V segment lost 10 bases and the J segment 4 bases; nucleotides outside the gene matches: 13. Germline V gene data show CDR1 as LGHDT and CDR2 as YNNKEL (reference sequence). There are 17 residues in the CDR3. CDR3 nucleotides: TGTGCCACCGTGGCCGGGACTAGCGGGAGTGGTGCAGATACGCAGTATTTT. It is translated as CATVAGTSGSGADTQYF.

This chain connects TRBV29-1 to TRBJ2-3; 12 positions agree with TRBD1. V dropped 6 bases and J dropped 7; count of bases not matched to a gene: 14. Germline V gene data show CDR1 as SQVTM and CDR2 as ANQGSEA. This CDR3 is 16 amino acids long. In nucleotides, the CDR3 is TGCAGCGTCGGTGGGACAGGGGGCCCTAGGCCCTATACGCAGTATTTT. Amino acid sequence: CSVGGTGGPRPYTQYF.

The chain couples TRBV18 to TRBJ1-2; D might be TRBD1 (6 bases). Germline loops: CDR1 KGHSH, CDR2 LQKENI. V lost 1 base and J 0 bases, leaving 6 bases between the germline ends. The CDR3 loop spans 14 amino acids. In nucleotides, the CDR3 is TGTGCCAGCTCACCACAGGGGGCTAACTATGGCTACACCTTC. This codes for CASSPQGANYGYTF.

The CDR3, as DNA: TGTGCCAGTCGCCCGAACGGCCTATATCGGGAGCAGTACTTC. Its translation is CASRPNGLYREQYF. This chain links TRBV19 with TRBJ2-7; D remains unclear. CDR1 and CDR2 (germline): LNHDA, SQIVND (reference sequence). V dropped 8 bases and J dropped 7 bases, with 21 bases sitting between them. The CDR3 is 14 residues long.